This T cell receptor beta chain appears in the sequencing data of a study of blood T cell repertoires in COVID-19. Looking at the study overall: Spain, Italy and the United States supplied samples that represented acute and convalescent COVID-19. From T cells, B-cell-depleted T cells, or PBMCs came the material, which was cDNA or gDNA.

By its share, this clone is medium-sized (0.01 to 0.1%). Authors' processing steps: Counts of nucleated cells, estimated from reference gene primer amplification, were obtained. Clones were read by immunoSEQ multiplex PCR, and TCRdb kept only the in-frame ones, dropping some. From that table come the V and J calls and clone size; the DNA was used to work out D and trimming. Of some 100,000 clones in the sample, roughly 79% were seen once. The V gene's germline CDR1 is MNHEY and CDR2 SVGAGI. The CDR3 is made up of 12 amino acids. V dropped 4 bases and J dropped 6 bases, with 6 bases sitting between them.

Sequencing was performed on peripheral blood. The chain joins TRBV6-5 to TRBJ2-2; D not certain. The sequence was collected from a human donor in a cohort sampled during active COVID-19. CDR3 residues: CASSLNSGELFF. The CDR3 DNA sequence: TGTGCCAGCAGTTTAAATTCCGGGGAGCTGTTTTTT.